The clone carrying this T cell receptor beta chain was counted only a few times. The antigen is undetermined. V was clipped by 1 base and J by 6 bases, with 15 bases between them. The CDR3 has 15 amino acids. Germline-derived CDR1 and CDR2 are SQVTM and ANQGSEA. A 5'RACE reaction primed in the constant segment made cDNA libraries of TCR alpha and TCR beta, and these carried sample barcodes and UMIs. From the 5' RACE reads, TCRdb called clonotypes with MiXCR, one entry per CDR3 protein. The top ten clones hold about 8.7% of a sample with hundreds of thousands of distinct CDR3 sequences, about 22% of them seen once. This sample stems from a study of T-cell memory formation after mild COVID-19. On the study more broadly: There were largely donor-specific TCR clusters.

Study outcomes and limitations: Day 15 to 85 contracting clones showed balanced CD4/CD8; day 15 to 37 expanders favored CD4+. Second-wave clones that peaked on day 37 lacked confirmed SARS-CoV-2 specificity.

Sequenced: PBMCs or a T cell subset sorted from them (not recorded which). The receptor comes from an adult woman who had mild COVID-19 (a few samples of this study predate the infection). Cell type and time point are not known. The chain has TRBV29-1 and TRBJ2-2, with D possibly being TRBD1 or TRBD2 (6 bases each). The CDR3 region has the DNA TGCAGCGTTGAAGGGGGGGCTAGTCGGTCCGGGGAGCTGTTTTTT. Protein product: CSVEGGASRSGELFF.